This is a list of T cell receptor beta chains from one sample in a study of blood T cells in healthy people across ages. Via MiXCR, TCRdb re-called the 5' RACE reads, giving one row per CDR3 protein. The sample records roughly 700,000 distinct CDR3 sequences, 20% to 25% being singletons. These records were also assigned to another study, of T cells of mothers and their children.

What was sequenced was blood. These receptors were collected from a boy aged 5-17 years in good health. The CDR3 runs from the conserved cysteine through the conserved F or W. A D gene is named only where the DNA matches it firmly. The listing skips clone size in some rows; elsewhere it reads once, few, many or a size class.

TRBV6-5	NA	TRBJ2-3	NA	CASTPAGEGDTQYF	TGTGCCAGCACACCTGCCGGGGAAGGAGATACGCAGTATTTT
TRBV21-1	NA	TRBJ2-2	NA	CASSKSYPKPRQTSRVTGELFF	TGTGCCAGCAGCAAATCCTACCCCAAGCCGAGGCAAACGTCGCGAGTCACCGGGGAGCTGTTTTTT
TRBV20-1	TRBD1	TRBJ2-5	few	CSARDLSQGQRETQYF	TGCAGTGCTAGAGACCTCTCACAGGGGCAGAGGGAGACCCAGTACTTC
TRBV9	TRBD2	TRBJ2-1	few	CASSKTSGSDNEQFF	TGTGCCAGCAGCAAAACTAGCGGGAGCGACAATGAGCAGTTCTTC
TRBV5-5	TRBD2	TRBJ2-3	many	CASSPLAGTDTQYF	TGTGCCAGCAGCCCGCTAGCGGGTACAGATACGCAGTATTTT
TRBV4-2	TRBD2	TRBJ2-4	once	CASSQDSWAGGPKNIQYF	TGTGCCAGCAGCCAAGATAGTTGGGCGGGGGGGCCCAAAAACATTCAGTACTTC
TRBV27	NA	TRBJ1-1	few	CASSPPPGFTEAFF	TGTGCCAGCAGTCCCCCTCCGGGGTTCACTGAAGCTTTCTTT
TRBV3-1	TRBD2	TRBJ2-7	NA	CASSQGTRTSGSYEQYF	TGTGCCAGCAGCCAAGGGACCAGGACTAGCGGGAGTTACGAGCAGTACTTC
TRBV12-3/TRBV12-4	NA	TRBJ2-3	NA	CASSFTGGRPDTQYF	TGTGCCAGCAGTTTCACAGGTGGAAGGCCAGATACGCAGTATTTT
TRBV29-1	NA	TRBJ2-3	NA	CSGSAGTDTQYF	TGCAGCGGTTCGGCCGGCACAGATACGCAGTATTTT
TRBV10-3	NA	TRBJ2-7	NA	CAISGDVPYEQYF	TGTGCCATCAGTGGGGACGTTCCCTACGAGCAGTACTTC
TRBV12-3/TRBV12-4	NA	TRBJ2-2	NA	CASSLARGPGELFF	TGTGCCAGCAGTTTAGCACGGGGGCCCGGGGAGCTGTTTTTT
TRBV29-1	NA	TRBJ2-1	NA	CSGMRQDYNEQFF	TGCAGCGGAATGAGACAGGATTACAATGAGCAGTTCTTC
TRBV6-1	NA	TRBJ2-1	few	CASTDDYNEQFF	TGTGCCAGCACCGACGACTACAATGAGCAGTTCTTC
TRBV5-4	NA	TRBJ2-7	NA	CASSFPASRSEQYF	TGTGCCAGCAGCTTTCCAGCGAGCCGCAGCGAGCAGTACTTC
TRBV7-2	NA	TRBJ2-7	NA	CASSFDRGPVNEQYF	TGTGCCAGCAGCTTCGATCGCGGCCCGGTTAACGAGCAGTACTTC
TRBV7-9	NA	TRBJ2-7	NA	CASSITGVEEYF	TGTGCCAGCAGCATTACAGGAGTAGAGGAGTACTTC
TRBV27	NA	TRBJ2-1	few	CASSSTGPNKGEQFF	TGTGCCAGCAGTTCCACCGGGCCCAATAAGGGTGAGCAGTTCTTC
TRBV29-1	TRBD1	TRBJ2-5	NA	CSVRTGGILWETQYF	TGCAGCGTCAGGACAGGGGGTATTCTTTGGGAGACCCAGTACTTC
TRBV23-1	TRBD1	TRBJ2-5	NA	CASSRRGTGPIQETQYF	TGCGCCAGCAGCCGGAGAGGGACAGGGCCCATCCAAGAGACCCAGTACTTC
TRBV20-1	NA	TRBJ1-4	NA	CSANLANEKLFF	TGCAGTGCTAATCTGGCTAATGAAAAACTGTTTTTT
TRBV20-1	NA	TRBJ2-7	NA	CSARDLSVEQF	TGCAGTGCTAGAGATCTCTCGGTCGAGCAGTTC
TRBV6-5	TRBD1	TRBJ2-7	few	CASTRLTGGYEQYF	TGTGCCAGCACCCGATTAACAGGGGGGTACGAGCAGTACTTC
TRBV2	TRBD1	TRBJ2-4	NA	CASRSDRGSLAKNIQYF	TGTGCCAGCAGGTCCGACAGGGGCTCTCTGGCCAAAAACATTCAGTACTTC
TRBV7-8	TRBD1	TRBJ2-1	many	CASSTRQGARDEQFF	TGTGCCAGCAGCACCCGACAGGGGGCTCGGGATGAGCAGTTCTTC
TRBV4-1	NA	TRBJ2-2	NA	CASSQSPGELFF	TGCGCCAGCAGCCAATCCCCCGGGGAGCTGTTTTTT
TRBV29-1	NA	TRBJ2-7	NA	CSVETYTYEQYF	TGCAGCGTTGAGACTTACACCTACGAGCAGTACTTC
TRBV11-2	NA	TRBJ2-7	NA	CASSLERVSYEQYF	TGTGCCAGCAGCTTGGAAAGGGTTTCCTACGAGCAGTACTTC
TRBV12-3/TRBV12-4	TRBD2	TRBJ2-7	NA	CASRRSGGASYEQYF	TGTGCCAGCAGACGTAGCGGGGGGGCATCCTACGAGCAGTACTTC
TRBV5-1	TRBD2	TRBJ2-1	few	CASSYGLAAYEQFF	TGCGCCAGCAGCTACGGACTAGCAGCCTATGAGCAGTTCTTC
TRBV7-6	NA	TRBJ2-1	few	CASSIGDLGGNEQFF	TGTGCCAGCAGCATCGGGGATCTGGGGGGAAATGAGCAGTTCTTC
TRBV9	NA	TRBJ2-1	NA	CASSGRLGGAYNEQFF	TGTGCCAGCAGCGGCCGACTCGGCGGGGCATACAATGAGCAGTTCTTC
TRBV27	NA	TRBJ1-6	NA	CASSRLDSSSYNSPLHF	TGTGCCAGCAGTCGACTTGACAGTAGCTCCTATAATTCACCCCTCCACTTT
TRBV7-2	NA	TRBJ1-1	NA	CASSGLEEAFF	TGTGCCAGCAGCGGCCTCGAAGAAGCTTTCTTT
TRBV5-4	NA	TRBJ2-4	NA	CASSLIEGNIQYF	TGTGCCAGCAGCTTGATCGAGGGGAACATTCAGTACTTC
TRBV12-3/TRBV12-4	NA	TRBJ1-5	NA	CASSAGLNQPQHF	TGTGCCAGCAGTGCAGGGCTCAATCAGCCCCAGCATTTT
TRBV6-6	NA	TRBJ2-7	NA	CASSYPAPYEQYF	TGTGCCAGCAGTTACCCCGCACCCTACGAGCAGTACTTC
TRBV6-6	TRBD2	TRBJ2-1	NA	CASRRAGGAKDNEQFF	TGTGCCAGCAGGAGGGCGGGGGGGGCTAAAGACAATGAGCAGTTCTTC
TRBV28	NA	TRBJ2-7	few	CASSLSRRTLLLGYEQYF	TGTGCCAGCAGTTTGAGCAGACGTACCCTTTTGTTGGGCTACGAGCAGTACTTC
TRBV29-1	NA	TRBJ2-1	few	CSGSREQFF	TGCAGCGGCAGTAGAGAGCAGTTCTTC